Below, 23 T cell receptor beta chains from the same sample are listed, as sequenced in a study of CD8 T cells in Susac syndrome. Random hexamers served to reverse transcribe roughly 0.5 to 1 ug RNA. MiXCR, applied by TCRdb to the immunoSEQ multiplex PCR reads, yields one record per CDR3 protein. The data hold about 100,000 distinct CDR3 sequences, with about 95% observed a single time. Sample: CD8+ T cells from PBMCs. The receptor set was obtained from a human donor with Susac syndrome.

This chain links TRBV25-1 with TRBJ2-7; TRBD1 is a possible D gene (6 bases). Germline CDR1 is MGHDK and CDR2 is SYGVNS. V was pared by 9 bases and J by 0 bases, with 9 bases between. CDR3 size: 12 residues. DNA of the CDR3: TGTGCCAGTGGACAGTCCTCCTACGAGCAGTACTTC. It is translated as CASGQSSYEQYF.

The chain recombines TRBV25-1 with TRBJ2-1, with D perhaps matching TRBD2 (5 bases). The CDR3 covers 13 residues. Trimming stripped 1 base from V and 9 bases from J, with 10 bases between. Germline values: CDR1 MGHDK, CDR2 SYGVNS. In nucleotides, the CDR3 is TGTGCCAGCAGTGAATCCGGACTTGCTGAGCAGTTCTTC. This encodes CASSESGLAEQFF.

The chain carries TRBV29-1 and TRBJ1-2; D uncertain. CDR1 and CDR2 from the germline V gene are SQVTM and ANQGSEA. The CDR3 is 12 residues long. Trimming shortened V by 4 bases and J by 1 base, and 7 bases separated the two germline ends. CDR3 bases: TGCAGCGTTGTAGGGAATAACTATGGCTACACCTTC. It yields the protein CSVVGNNYGYTF. Filled out from reference TRBV29-1 and TRBJ1-2, the complete variable domain reads SAVISQKPSRDICQRGTSLTIQCQVDSQVTMMFWYRQQPGQSLTLIATANQGSEATYESGFVIDKFPISRPNLTFSTLTVSNMSPEDSSIYLCSVVGNNYGYTFGSGTRLTVV.

The V and J genes are TRBV28 and TRBJ2-6; 9 bases map to TRBD1. Germline assignment: CDR1 MDHEN and CDR2 SYDVKM. The CDR3 is made up of 16 amino acids. The J segment lost 0 bases and the V segment lost 5 bases, leaving 2 bases of the junction unmatched. The CDR3 loop reads CASSVTGGSGANVLTF. For the CDR3, the DNA is TGTGCCAGCAGTGTGACAGGGGGCTCTGGGGCCAACGTCCTGACTTTC.

V and J are TRBV6-4 and TRBJ2-1, with unresolved D. This CDR3 spans 17 amino acids. Germline CDR1 MRHNA, CDR2 SNTAGT. With 6 bases removed from V and 3 bases from J, the gap between germline ends came to 21 bases. In nucleotides, the CDR3 is TGTGCCAGCAGCGAAACTTTGCGGCTGAGTCTCTACAATGAGCAGTTCTTC. As protein: CASSETLRLSLYNEQFF.

The chain couples TRBV20-1 to TRBJ1-1; 9 bases are a match to TRBD1. V lost 4 bases and J lost 3; bases outside the gene matches: 3. The germline V gene has CDR1 DFQATT and CDR2 SNEGSKA (reference sequence). This CDR3 comprises 13 residues. The CDR3 sequence: CSATGTGYTEAFF. For the CDR3, the DNA is TGCAGTGCTACCGGGACAGGGTACACTGAAGCTTTCTTT.

The rearrangement links TRBV6-5 to TRBJ1-2; tentative D call: TRBD1 (5 bases). Trimming took off 0 bases at V and 7 bases at J, with 12 bases between the two ends. Germline V CDR1 and CDR2: MNHEY, SVGAGI. The CDR3 has 14 residues. CDR3 sequence reads: CASSYSGAWGGYTF. The DNA of the CDR3 is TGTGCCAGCAGTTACTCCGGGGCCTGGGGTGGCTACACCTTC.

This chain joins TRBV27 and TRBJ1-2, with 7 bases identical to TRBD1. The CDR3 runs 13 residues. The J segment lost 7 bases and the V segment lost 4 bases, leaving 6 bases of the junction unmatched. Germline CDR1 and CDR2: MNHEY and SMNVEV (reference sequence). CDR3 sequence reads: CASSSGRQGGYTF. For the CDR3, the DNA is TGTGCCAGCAGTTCCGGCAGACAGGGTGGCTACACCTTC.

The CDR3 is CASRVGLAGTEQYF. DNA for the CDR3: TGCGCCAGCAGAGTAGGACTAGCGGGAACCGAGCAGTACTTC. V gene TRBV5-1 combines with J gene TRBJ2-7; TRBD2 agrees at 12 bases. This CDR3 has 14 residues. CDR1 is SGHRS and CDR2 is YFSETQ in the germline V gene. V dropped 5 bases and J dropped 6; count of bases not matched to a gene: 6. Variable domain in full (rest from reference TRBV5-1 and TRBJ2-7): KAGVTQTPRYLIKTRGQQVTLSCSPISGHRSVSWYQQTPGQGLQFLFEYFSETQRNKGNFPGRFSGRQFSNSRSEMNVSTLELGDSALYLCASRVGLAGTEQYFGPGTRLTVT.

The rearrangement links TRBV7-2 to TRBJ1-1; D unresolved. Germline V lookup: CDR1 SGHTA, CDR2 FQGNSA. The germline V and J ends were trimmed by 4 bases and 5 bases, with 14 bases remaining between them. There are 14 residues in the CDR3. CDR3 protein: CASSSGPVGTEAFF. CDR3 nucleotides: TGTGCCAGCAGCTCAGGTCCGGTTGGGACTGAAGCTTTCTTT.

This chain links TRBV29-1 with TRBJ2-1; D possibly corresponds to TRBD2 (6 bases). Per germline, CDR1 SQVTM and CDR2 ANQGSEA. V lost 6 bases, J lost 3 bases, and 9 bases lay in between. The CDR3 has 12 amino acids. Written as DNA, the CDR3 is TGCAGCGTCACGGGGGACTACAATGAGCAGTTCTTC. This encodes CSVTGDYNEQFF.

This clonotype was recorded once. The gene calls are TRBV7-3 and TRBJ2-1, with TRBD2 matching over 8 bases. The CDR3 spans 15 residues. CDR1 and CDR2 (germline): SGHTA, FQGTGA. The V gene end was trimmed by 5 bases and the J gene end by 4 bases; junction bases not matched to a gene: 7. This CDR3 reads CASSPAGGGYNEQFF. DNA for the CDR3: TGTGCCAGCAGCCCCGCGGGGGGCGGTTACAATGAGCAGTTCTTC.

Here the CDR3 reads CSVRDSGTDTQYF. The CDR3 DNA sequence: TGCAGCGTCCGGGACAGTGGGACAGATACGCAGTATTTT. The chain couples TRBV29-1 to TRBJ2-3; 7 bases match TRBD1. Germline CDR1 SQVTM, CDR2 ANQGSEA. The CDR3 has 13 amino acids. After removal of 6 bases from V and 3 bases from J, the junction contained 6 bases not matched to a gene.

The DNA for the CDR3 is TGTGCCAGCAGCTTAGGCTGGGGGCTAACGGGGACTGAAGCTTTCTTT. Amino acid sequence: CASSLGWGLTGTEAFF. The chain has TRBV13 and TRBJ1-1, with a possible D match to TRBD1 (6 bases). CDR1 PRHDT and CDR2 FYEKMQ come from the germline V gene (reference sequence). Trimming left V 0 bases short and J 5 bases short, with 16 bases between. The CDR3 loop spans 16 amino acids.

The chain is built from TRBV10-3 and TRBJ2-1; D call uncertain. Germline loops: CDR1 ENHRY, CDR2 SYGVKD. The CDR3 sequence is 15 residues long. Deletions cut 0 bases from V and 5 bases from J, with 11 bases between. Here the CDR3 DNA reads TGTGCCATCAGTGAGTCTGGGATGGAAGACAATGAGCAGTTCTTC. It encodes CAISESGMEDNEQFF.

The chain combines TRBV5-1 with TRBJ2-7; perhaps TRBD1 as D (6 bases). CDR3 length: 13 residues. Per the germline V gene, CDR1 is SGHRS and CDR2 is YFSETQ. V lost 6 bases to trimming and J lost 1 base, with 11 bases between them. In DNA form, the CDR3 reads TGCGCCAGCAACCGGGACACGTCCTACGAGCAGTACTTC. Protein sequence: CASNRDTSYEQYF.

The V gene is TRBV7-9, the J gene TRBJ2-5, with 8 bases fitting TRBD1. The CDR3 is made up of 16 amino acids. The trim removed 5 bases at V and 5 bases at J, leaving 13 bases unmatched. Germline-derived CDR1 and CDR2 are SEHNR and FQNEAQ (reference sequence). The CDR3 spells CASSQPRQGPPETQYF. In nucleotides, the CDR3 is TGTGCCAGCAGCCAACCGAGACAGGGGCCTCCCGAGACCCAGTACTTC.

The chain recombines TRBV5-6 with TRBJ2-7, with D unresolved. Germline assignment: CDR1 SGHDT and CDR2 YYEEEE. The CDR3 is 11 amino acids. The V end was cut by 2 bases, the J end by 0 bases, with 0 bases between. This CDR3 reads CASSFSYEQYF. The CDR3 region has the DNA TGTGCCAGCAGCTTCTCCTACGAGCAGTACTTC.

This chain uses TRBV27 with TRBJ1-2, with a weak D call TRBD1 (6 bases). The germline V gene has CDR1 MNHEY and CDR2 SMNVEV (reference sequence). V was shortened by 6 bases and J by 2 bases, with 13 bases between the two germline ends. The CDR3 consists of 14 residues. CDR3 DNA: TGTGCCAGCAGCCCGGGACACCAAAACTATGGCTACACCTTC. Its protein is CASSPGHQNYGYTF.

This CDR3 reads CSVASGTHLSGNTIYF. CDR3 coding DNA: TGCAGCGTTGCTTCCGGGACCCATTTGTCTGGAAACACCATATATTTT. The V gene is TRBV29-1, the J gene TRBJ1-3, with D tentatively TRBD1 (5 bases). The CDR3 totals 16 residues. CDR1 is SQVTM and CDR2 is ANQGSEA in the germline V gene. V lost 4 bases to trimming and J lost 1 base, with 17 bases between them.

The rearrangement links TRBV29-1 to TRBJ2-7; 7 bases are a match to TRBD1. With V trimmed by 5 bases and J by 4 bases, 8 bases remained unmatched. The CDR3 is 13 amino acids. Germline CDR1 is SQVTM and CDR2 is ANQGSEA. The CDR3 reads CSVTGTAIYEQYF. The CDR3 nucleotides read TGCAGCGTTACCGGGACAGCGATATACGAGCAGTACTTC.

This chain uses TRBV27 with TRBJ1-2, with 7 bases lining up with TRBD1. Germline-derived CDR1 and CDR2 are MNHEY and SMNVEV (reference sequence). V lost 6 bases, J lost 5 bases, and 12 bases stayed unmatched. The CDR3 length is 15 residues. CDR3 coding DNA: TGTGCCAGCAGCCTTAGGCGGGACAGCGAATATGGCTACACCTTC. This sequence encodes CASSLRRDSEYGYTF.

This chain links TRBV28 with TRBJ2-7; TRBD1 agrees at 9 bases. Unmatched junction bases numbered 6, after V lost 2 bases and J lost 4 bases. Germline-derived CDR1 and CDR2 are MDHEN and SYDVKM. The CDR3 spans 15 residues. CDR3 coding DNA: TGTGCCAGCAGTTTAGGAACGGGACAGGGATACGAGCAGTACTTC. This sequence encodes CASSLGTGQGYEQYF.